The rows below give T cell receptor beta chains drawn from one sample of a study of shared clonotypes between healthy human individuals. Some clones are missing from TCRdb's copy, which holds only in-frame ones; the method was immunoSEQ multiplex PCR. The table records 1.6 million or so clones, 98% of them present only once. Sequenced input: naive CD4+ T cells sorted from blood. These receptor sequences come from a man aged 30-40 years in good health. Both conserved end residues are part of each CDR3. Each record gives: D gene, J gene, CDR3 length, clone size, V gene, CDR3 DNA, CDR3 protein. D genes are given only for firm matches. Some rows have no size entry. The others give once, few or many, or a class for an expanded clone.

D: .
J: TRBJ2-3
length: 15
size: .
V: TRBV11-3
DNA: TGTGCCAGCAGCGCAAGTCGGCAGAAACTAGATACGCAGTATTTT
CDR3: CASSASRQKLDTQYF

D: .
J: TRBJ2-3
length: 15
size: .
V: TRBV4-2
DNA: TGTGCCAGCACCCAGAGAGGAGGAGTCACAGATACGCAGTATTTT
CDR3: CASTQRGGVTDTQYF

D: .
J: TRBJ2-1
length: 17
size: once
V: TRBV28
DNA: TGTGCCAGCAGTTTAGGCAGGGAAAAGCGCCCTAACAATGAGCAGTTCTTC
CDR3: CASSLGREKRPNNEQFF

D: TRBD2
J: TRBJ2-7
length: 16
size: .
V: TRBV5-1
DNA: TGCGCCAGCAGCATCGGGACTAGCGGGAGGGGATACGAGCAGTACTTC
CDR3: CASSIGTSGRGYEQYF

D: .
J: TRBJ1-5
length: 15
size: .
V: TRBV6-1
DNA: TGTGCCAGCAGTGTCGTCGGGGGCGCAGAACAGCCCCAGCATTTT
CDR3: CASSVVGGAEQPQHF

D: .
J: TRBJ2-6
length: 18
size: .
V: TRBV19
DNA: TGTGCCAGTAGTATCGGGGGAATAATGGGCTCTGGGGCCAACGTCCTGACTTTC
CDR3: CASSIGGIMGSGANVLTF

D: .
J: TRBJ2-3
length: 14
size: once
V: TRBV6-6
DNA: TGTGCCAGCAACCGAAGTCCCGGGTCCGATACGCAGTATTTT
CDR3: CASNRSPGSDTQYF

D: TRBD2
J: TRBJ2-3
length: 14
size: once
V: TRBV5-1
DNA: TGCGCCAGCAGCTTACTAGCGGGAGCAGATACGCAGTATTTT
CDR3: CASSLLAGADTQYF

D: .
J: TRBJ1-1
length: 15
size: .
V: TRBV28
DNA: TGTGCCAGCAGTTTATTGACCGTGGTTAACACTGAAGCTTTCTTT
CDR3: CASSLLTVVNTEAFF

D: .
J: TRBJ2-2
length: 13
size: .
V: TRBV18
DNA: TGTGCCAGCTCAGAAACAGCCACCGGGGAGCTGTTTTTT
CDR3: CASSETATGELFF

D: TRBD1
J: TRBJ2-4
length: 19
size: .
V: TRBV11-2
DNA: TGTGCCAGCAGCTTAAAAACCGGGACAGGGGGCTGGGCCAAAAACATTCAGTACTTC
CDR3: CASSLKTGTGGWAKNIQYF

D: .
J: TRBJ1-2
length: 14
size: .
V: TRBV7-3
DNA: TGTGCCAGCAGCCCATTACCCGGGACCTCTAGCTACACCTTC
CDR3: CASSPLPGTSSYTF

D: .
J: TRBJ1-1
length: 16
size: .
V: TRBV4-3
DNA: TGCGCCAGCAGCCAAAACCCGGGCCGGGGAAGTTCGGAAGCTTTCTTT
CDR3: CASSQNPGRGSSEAFF

D: TRBD2
J: TRBJ2-1
length: 13
size: .
V: TRBV2
DNA: TGTGCCAGCAAAGGCGGGAGAGGCAATGAGCAGTTCTTC
CDR3: CASKGGRGNEQFF

D: TRBD1
J: TRBJ1-5
length: 17
size: .
V: TRBV27
DNA: TGTGCCAGCAGTTCTACCAGGGGACAGGGGGGGAGTCAGCCCCAGCATTTT
CDR3: CASSSTRGQGGSQPQHF

D: .
J: TRBJ2-1
length: 16
size: .
V: TRBV11-3
DNA: TGTGCCAGCAGCTTAGTTTCAGGCGGTATGTACAATGAGCAGTTCTTC
CDR3: CASSLVSGGMYNEQFF

D: .
J: TRBJ2-7
length: 12
size: .
V: TRBV13
DNA: TGTGCCAGCAGCTTATTACCCCACGAGCAGTACTTC
CDR3: CASSLLPHEQYF

D: TRBD2
J: TRBJ2-5
length: 16
size: .
V: TRBV28
DNA: TGTGCCAGCACCTCCGGGACTAGCGGGGCCCGGGAGACCCAGTACTTC
CDR3: CASTSGTSGARETQYF

D: .
J: TRBJ2-7
length: 14
size: .
V: TRBV7-6
DNA: TGTGCCAGCAGCTCCCCGGGACAAACATACGAGCAGTACTTC
CDR3: CASSSPGQTYEQYF

D: .
J: TRBJ2-7
length: 12
size: .
V: TRBV4-1
DNA: TGCGCCAGCAGCGGGCGTTCGTACGAGCAGTACTTC
CDR3: CASSGRSYEQYF

D: .
J: TRBJ2-1
length: 11
size: .
V: TRBV28
DNA: TGTGCCAGTTTCGGGGCGAGTGAGCAGTTCTTC
CDR3: CASFGASEQFF

D: .
J: TRBJ2-1
length: 13
size: .
V: TRBV7-2
DNA: TGTGCCAGCAGCGAGGGGTTATTTAGTGAGCAGTTCTTC
CDR3: CASSEGLFSEQFF

D: .
J: TRBJ2-5
length: 12
size: .
V: TRBV5-4
DNA: TGTGCCAGCAGCTCCTTGGAGGAGACCCAGTACTTC
CDR3: CASSSLEETQYF

D: .
J: TRBJ2-7
length: 9
size: .
V: TRBV10-1
DNA: TGCGCCAGCTCCTACGAGCAGTACTTC
CDR3: CASSYEQYF

D: TRBD1
J: TRBJ1-3
length: 15
size: .
V: TRBV7-9
DNA: TGTGCCAGCAGCCCGAGGACAGGTTCAGGAAACACCATATATTTT
CDR3: CASSPRTGSGNTIYF

D: .
J: TRBJ1-5
length: 15
size: .
V: TRBV2
DNA: TGTGCCACCATCCTGCCCCCACATAGCAATCAGCCCCAGCATTTT
CDR3: CATILPPHSNQPQHF

D: .
J: TRBJ1-4
length: 15
size: .
V: TRBV2
DNA: TGTGCCAGCAGTGTTCTGACAGGAGAGAATGAAAAACTGTTTTTT
CDR3: CASSVLTGENEKLFF

D: .
J: TRBJ2-1
length: 15
size: .
V: TRBV5-6
DNA: TGTGCCAGCAGCCTCCAGGGTCTAGAGGGCAATGAGCAGTTCTTC
CDR3: CASSLQGLEGNEQFF

D: .
J: TRBJ1-1
length: 15
size: .
V: TRBV4-1
DNA: TGCGCCAGCAGCCAAGTTGGGTCTATGAACACTGAAGCTTTCTTT
CDR3: CASSQVGSMNTEAFF

D: TRBD1
J: TRBJ1-4
length: 15
size: once
V: TRBV19
DNA: TGTGCCAGTACCTCAGGACAGGGGAGGAATGAAAAACTGTTTTTT
CDR3: CASTSGQGRNEKLFF

D: .
J: TRBJ1-1
length: 11
size: .
V: TRBV7-9
DNA: TGTGCCAGCAGCTTTGTCACTGAAGCTTTCTTT
CDR3: CASSFVTEAFF

D: TRBD2
J: TRBJ2-1
length: 16
size: once
V: TRBV4-1
DNA: TGCGCCAGCAGCCTATTACGGACTAGCGTCTACAATGAGCAGTTCTTC
CDR3: CASSLLRTSVYNEQFF

D: TRBD1
J: TRBJ2-7
length: 14
size: once
V: TRBV5-4
DNA: TGTGCCAGCAGCTCGGGACAGGTCTCCTACGAGCAGTACTTC
CDR3: CASSSGQVSYEQYF

D: .
J: TRBJ2-1
length: 14
size: once
V: TRBV10-2
DNA: TGCGCCAGCAGTACACACCAGGGAAGTAATGAGCAGTTCTTC
CDR3: CASSTHQGSNEQFF

D: .
J: TRBJ2-1
length: 15
size: .
V: TRBV14
DNA: TGTGCCAGCAGCCGCCAGACAGCCTCCTACAATGAGCAGTTCTTC
CDR3: CASSRQTASYNEQFF

D: .
J: TRBJ2-5
length: 13
size: .
V: TRBV28
DNA: TGTGCCATCAAGGACACCCAACAAGAGACCCAGTACTTC
CDR3: CAIKDTQQETQYF

D: .
J: TRBJ2-2
length: 15
size: .
V: TRBV30
DNA: TGTGCCCAATCGCCACAGGGTTGGGTCACCGGGGAGCTGTTTTTT
CDR3: CAQSPQGWVTGELFF

D: TRBD1
J: TRBJ2-1
length: 15
size: .
V: TRBV11-3
DNA: TGTGCCAGCAGCACCGCCGGGACAGGTTGGGGTGAGCAGTTCTTC
CDR3: CASSTAGTGWGEQFF

D: TRBD2
J: TRBJ2-1
length: 20
size: .
V: TRBV9
DNA: TGTGCCAGCAGCCCCAAGGGACTAGCGGGAGGGCCTAAGAGCTACAATGAGCAGTTCTTC
CDR3: CASSPKGLAGGPKSYNEQFF

D: .
J: TRBJ2-1
length: 17
size: .
V: TRBV4-2
DNA: TGTGCCAGCAGCCAAGATTATTCGAGGGGGATGTACAATGAGCAGTTCTTC
CDR3: CASSQDYSRGMYNEQFF

D: TRBD1
J: TRBJ1-1
length: 13
size: .
V: TRBV6-5
DNA: TGTGCCAGCAGTTACGACAGGGTCACTGAAGCTTTCTTT
CDR3: CASSYDRVTEAFF

D: .
J: TRBJ2-1
length: 15
size: .
V: TRBV18
DNA: TGTGCCAGCTCGTCCAAAGCCGACATTTACAATGAGCAGTTCTTC
CDR3: CASSSKADIYNEQFF

D: .
J: TRBJ2-1
length: 16
size: .
V: TRBV7-9
DNA: TGTGCCAGCAGCCTATCAACAGGTAGCTCCTACAATGAGCAGTTCTTC
CDR3: CASSLSTGSSYNEQFF

D: .
J: TRBJ2-7
length: 15
size: .
V: TRBV2
DNA: TGTGCCAGCAGTGAAGTTGCGCCTCAAGGGTCCGAGCAGTACTTC
CDR3: CASSEVAPQGSEQYF

D: .
J: TRBJ2-1
length: 13
size: .
V: TRBV6-1
DNA: TGTGCCAGCAGTGAACGAGGGGTGCGCGAGCAGTTCTTC
CDR3: CASSERGVREQFF

D: .
J: TRBJ2-7
length: 15
size: .
V: TRBV11-2
DNA: TGTGCCAGCAGCTTAGGTCCTGGAGCCACCTACGAGCAGTACTTC
CDR3: CASSLGPGATYEQYF

D: .
J: TRBJ2-3
length: 13
size: .
V: TRBV9
DNA: TGTGCCAGCAGCGGGGCTAGCACAGATACGCAGTATTTT
CDR3: CASSGASTDTQYF

D: TRBD1
J: TRBJ2-7
length: 15
size: .
V: TRBV2
DNA: TGTGCCAGCAGGGATATGGACAGGGGCCTCTACGAGCAGTACTTC
CDR3: CASRDMDRGLYEQYF

D: .
J: TRBJ2-5
length: 12
size: .
V: TRBV29-1
DNA: TGCAGCGGGAGTAGCGGTTCTGAGACCCAGTACTTC
CDR3: CSGSSGSETQYF

D: TRBD2
J: TRBJ2-2
length: 16
size: .
V: TRBV5-1
DNA: TGCGCCAGCAGCTCCGGACTAGCGGGTAACACCGGGGAGCTGTTTTTT
CDR3: CASSSGLAGNTGELFF

D: TRBD2
J: TRBJ2-7
length: 16
size: .
V: TRBV25-1
DNA: TGTGCCAGCAGTGAAGGTCAACTAGCGGGGTTTGGAGAGCAGTACTTC
CDR3: CASSEGQLAGFGEQYF

D: .
J: TRBJ2-3
length: 11
size: .
V: TRBV14
DNA: TGTGCCAGCAGCGGGTTTGATACGCAGTATTTT
CDR3: CASSGFDTQYF

D: .
J: TRBJ2-7
length: 13
size: .
V: TRBV7-9
DNA: TGTGCCAGCAGCCCCAGGGGTGGCTACGAGCAGTACTTC
CDR3: CASSPRGGYEQYF

D: TRBD1
J: TRBJ2-7
length: 16
size: .
V: TRBV11-3
DNA: TGTGCCAGCAGTCCGCTGACAGGGGGCCGCTACTACGAGCAGTACTTC
CDR3: CASSPLTGGRYYEQYF

D: .
J: TRBJ2-7
length: 11
size: .
V: TRBV29-1
DNA: TGCAGCGTTGAACACGGCTACGAGCAGTACTTC
CDR3: CSVEHGYEQYF

D: TRBD1
J: TRBJ2-4
length: 14
size: .
V: TRBV9
DNA: TGTGCCAGCAGCGTCGAGGACAGGGGAAACATTCAGTACTTC
CDR3: CASSVEDRGNIQYF

D: TRBD1
J: TRBJ2-7
length: 14
size: .
V: TRBV25-1
DNA: TGTGCCAGCAGTGGGACAGGGGGCCTCTACGAGCAGTACTTC
CDR3: CASSGTGGLYEQYF

D: TRBD2
J: TRBJ2-1
length: 17
size: .
V: TRBV7-9
DNA: TGTGCCAGCAGCTCGATCCGCGGGAGGATAAACTACAATGAGCAGTTCTTC
CDR3: CASSSIRGRINYNEQFF

D: .
J: TRBJ2-2
length: 15
size: .
V: TRBV28
DNA: TGTGCCAGCAGTTTAAACCTCGCTAACACCGGGGAGCTGTTTTTT
CDR3: CASSLNLANTGELFF